One TCR beta chain is described in this entry. The data are from a study of blood T cell repertoires in COVID-19. Looking at the study overall: Both acute and convalescent COVID-19 samples were obtained from the United States, Italy and Spain. T cells, B-cell-depleted T cells, or PBMCs provided the cDNA or gDNA that served as material.

CDR1 is SGHKS and CDR2 is YYEKEE in the germline V gene (reference sequence). The CDR3 has 15 amino acids. Between the trimmed V and J ends, which lost 0 bases and 6 bases, there was a span of 12 bases. Seattle patient enrollment occurred during active infection, with longitudinal follow-up thereafter. In the original workflow: Nucleated cell counts were estimated from reference gene primer amplification. TCRdb's copy holds only in-frame clones and misses some; the assay was immunoSEQ multiplex PCR. D and trimming come from the DNA, and the V and J calls and clone size come from that table. The table shows some 250,000 clones, with 70% to 90% occurring only once.

Sequenced input: peripheral blood. The V and J genes are TRBV5-5 and TRBJ2-2, with a possible D match to TRBD1 (5 bases). The source is a woman in her sixties or seventies with COVID-19, enrolled during active disease. The CDR3 reads CASSLVAGFAGELFF. As DNA, the CDR3 is TGTGCCAGCAGCTTGGTTGCAGGGTTTGCCGGGGAGCTGTTTTTT.